These T cell receptor beta chains were read from a single sample in a study of CD8 T cells in ankylosing spondylitis. TCRdb itself ran the 5' RACE reads through MiXCR, one entry per CDR3 protein. The sample holds roughly 450,000 distinct CDR3 sequences; about 24% are singletons and the top ten take roughly 0.8%. Sample: blood, either unsorted or a sorted T cell fraction (not recorded which). The receptors shown here come from a male donor with ankylosing spondylitis. Each CDR3 is given with its conserved first and last residue. D genes are given only for firm matches. Clone size appears in some rows only: once, few, many, or a class for an expanded clone.

D gene	clone size	V gene	J gene	CDR3 protein	CDR3 DNA
TRBD2	-	TRBV20-1	TRBJ2-5	CSARYRPTSGERETQYF	TGCAGTGCTAGATATCGCCCGACTAGCGGGGAGCGGGAGACCCAGTACTTC
TRBD2	-	TRBV5-1	TRBJ2-7	CASSLLAGGYYEQYF	TGCGCCAGCAGCTTACTAGCGGGAGGTTACTACGAGCAGTACTTC
TRBD2	-	TRBV7-2	TRBJ2-3	CASSPWGGRTDTQYF	TGTGCCAGCAGCCCCTGGGGCGGGAGGACAGATACGCAGTATTTT
-	many	TRBV7-9	TRBJ1-2	CASSSRDGYGYTF	TGTGCCAGCAGCTCTCGGGACGGCTATGGCTACACCTTC
TRBD1	-	TRBV5-1	TRBJ2-5	CASSLTGGEKTQYF	TGCGCCAGCAGCTTAACAGGGGGCGAAAAGACCCAGTACTTC
TRBD2	-	TRBV5-1	TRBJ2-1	CASQGRLAPYNEQFF	TGCGCCAGCCAAGGAAGACTAGCGCCATACAATGAGCAGTTCTTC
-	-	TRBV27	TRBJ1-5	CASRDPGLYSNQPQHF	TGTGCCAGCAGAGATCCGGGACTTTATAGCAATCAGCCCCAGCATTTT
-	many	TRBV19	TRBJ1-5	CASTHEDHQPQHF	TGTGCCAGTACCCACGAGGACCATCAGCCCCAGCATTTT
-	-	TRBV20-1	TRBJ2-1	CSARDSRRAYNEQFF	TGCAGTGCTAGAGATTCCCGGAGGGCATACAATGAGCAGTTCTTC
TRBD1	-	TRBV20-1	TRBJ2-7	CSGSGQSAYEQYF	TGCAGTGGTTCGGGACAGAGTGCGTACGAGCAGTACTTC
-	-	TRBV18	TRBJ1-1	CASSPAYSLNTEAFF	TGTGCCAGCTCACCGGCTTACAGTTTGAACACTGAAGCTTTCTTT
-	-	TRBV4-2	TRBJ1-5	CASSQGTDTNQPQHF	TGTGCCAGCAGCCAAGGGACGGATACCAATCAGCCCCAGCATTTT
-	-	TRBV11-3	TRBJ1-1	CASSPTAMNTEAFF	TGTGCCAGCAGCCCGACAGCCATGAACACTGAAGCTTTCTTT
-	-	TRBV15	TRBJ1-6	CATSRGPPLNSPLHF	TGTGCCACCAGCAGAGGCCCACCGTTGAATTCACCCCTCCACTTT
TRBD2	few	TRBV5-1	TRBJ2-3	CASSRTSGRAGDTQYF	TGCGCCAGCAGCAGGACTAGCGGGAGGGCCGGGGATACGCAGTATTTT
-	once	TRBV29-1	TRBJ2-1	CSVVTGAHEQFF	TGCAGCGTTGTCACGGGGGCCCATGAGCAGTTCTTC
-	few	TRBV12-3/TRBV12-4	TRBJ1-1	CASRPTPGEAFF	TGTGCCAGCAGACCGACCCCTGGTGAAGCTTTCTTT
TRBD2	-	TRBV20-1	TRBJ2-1	CSAKGPSGNNEQFF	TGCAGTGCCAAGGGGCCTAGCGGAAACAATGAGCAGTTCTTC
-	few	TRBV7-9	TRBJ1-2	CASSRTAYGYTF	TGTGCCAGCAGCAGGACAGCCTATGGCTACACCTTC
-	-	TRBV18	TRBJ1-1	CASSNMNTEAFF	TGTGCCAGCTCAAACATGAACACTGAAGCTTTCTTT
TRBD2	-	TRBV20-1	TRBJ2-2	CSANPGLAGGINTGELFF	TGCAGTGCTAACCCCGGACTAGCGGGAGGGATAAACACCGGGGAGCTGTTTTTT
-	-	TRBV3-1	TRBJ1-2	CASSQDLGGVRGYTF	TGTGCCAGCAGCCAAGATCTAGGAGGGGTTCGTGGCTACACCTTC
TRBD1	-	TRBV10-1	TRBJ2-2	CASRKGQGFGELFF	TGCGCCAGCCGAAAGGGACAGGGGTTTGGGGAGCTGTTTTTT
-	few	TRBV20-1	TRBJ1-1	CSARVQIAEAFF	TGCAGTGCTAGAGTACAAATCGCTGAAGCTTTCTTT
-	-	TRBV20-1	TRBJ1-4	CSASLSPNEKLFF	TGCAGTGCTTCATTGTCCCCTAATGAAAAACTGTTTTTT
-	-	TRBV19	TRBJ2-1	CASSPLGQGSYNEQFF	TGTGCCAGTAGTCCCCTTGGCCAGGGGTCCTACAATGAGCAGTTCTTC
-	-	TRBV20-1	TRBJ2-1	CSASDSSSYNEQFF	TGCAGTGCTAGTGACAGTAGCTCCTACAATGAGCAGTTCTTC
TRBD1	-	TRBV20-1	TRBJ1-2	CSARDRTGTDYGYTF	TGCAGTGCTAGAGACCGGACAGGGACTGACTATGGCTACACCTTC
-	-	TRBV7-9	TRBJ1-2	CASSPSGDVYGYTF	TGTGCCAGCAGCCCCTCTGGGGATGTCTATGGCTACACCTTC
-	-	TRBV11-2	TRBJ2-7	CASSRDGGTRLFIYEQYF	TGTGCCAGCAGCAGGGACGGGGGAACCCGATTGTTTATCTACGAGCAGTACTTC